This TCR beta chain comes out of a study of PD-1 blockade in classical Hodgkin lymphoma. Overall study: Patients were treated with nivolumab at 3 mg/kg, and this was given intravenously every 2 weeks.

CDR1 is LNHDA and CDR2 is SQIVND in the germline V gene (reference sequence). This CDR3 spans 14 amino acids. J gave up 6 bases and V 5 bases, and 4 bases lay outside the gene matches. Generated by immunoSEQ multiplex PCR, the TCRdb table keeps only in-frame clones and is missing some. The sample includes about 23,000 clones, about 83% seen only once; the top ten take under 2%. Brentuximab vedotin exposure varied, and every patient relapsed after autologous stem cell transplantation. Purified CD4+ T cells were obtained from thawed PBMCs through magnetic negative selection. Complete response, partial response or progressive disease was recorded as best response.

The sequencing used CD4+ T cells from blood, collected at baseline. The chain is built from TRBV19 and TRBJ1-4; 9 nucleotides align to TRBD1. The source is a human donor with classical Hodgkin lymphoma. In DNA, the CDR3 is TGTGCCAGTAGTCCCCGACAGGGGGATGAAAAACTGTTTTTT. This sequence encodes CASSPRQGDEKLFF.